These 22 T cell receptor beta chains came from one sample sequenced in a study of shared clonotypes between healthy human individuals. Assay: immunoSEQ multiplex PCR; the TCRdb copy retains only in-frame clones and omits some. The data contain about 680,000 clones, 90% to 95% of them seen just once; the ten biggest clones take up 24%. It was CD45RO-negative cells, positively selected for CCR7, that made up naive CD8 cells, with terminally differentiated effector memory CD45RA+ cells excluded. Source material: naive CD8+ T cells sorted from blood. These receptors all come from a man aged 30-40 years in good health.

The chain links TRBV7-2 to TRBJ2-1; 11 nucleotides line up with TRBD2. The CDR3 spans 18 residues. Per the germline V gene, CDR1 is SGHTA and CDR2 is FQGNSA. V dropped 1 base and J dropped 7; count of bases not matched to a gene: 12. The CDR3 DNA reads as TGTGCCAGCAGCTTAGTTTCGGGGACTAGCGGCGATGGGAATGAGCAGTTCTTC. Translation: CASSLVSGTSGDGNEQFF.

The J gene is TRBJ2-7, the V gene TRBV2; TRBD1 might be the D (6 bases). CDR1 and CDR2 from the germline V gene are SNHLY and FYNNEI. Trimming removed 10 bases from V and 2 bases from J, with 9 bases in between. The CDR3 extends over 11 amino acids. CDR3: CAIRTAYEQYF. In DNA, the CDR3 is TGTGCCATACGGACAGCCTACGAGCAGTACTTC.

The chain combines TRBV2 with TRBJ2-7; D is undetermined. The CDR3 totals 16 residues. Between the trimmed V and J ends, which lost 5 bases and 0 bases, there was a span of 17 bases. CDR1 and CDR2 (germline): SNHLY, FYNNEI. The CDR3 reads CASSSFKLAASYEQYF. The CDR3 DNA reads TGTGCCAGCAGTTCTTTTAAGTTGGCTGCCTCCTACGAGCAGTACTTC.

This clone showed up just once. The chain couples TRBV30 to TRBJ1-5, with TRBD1 as a possible D gene (5 bases). The V and J ends lost 5 bases and 3 bases respectively, with 8 bases between them. The CDR3 loop spans 12 amino acids. Germline V gene lookup returns CDR1 GTSNPN and CDR2 SVGIG (reference sequence). For the CDR3, the DNA is TGTGCCTGGGACAGATTCAATCAGCCCCAGCATTTT. This gives the protein CAWDRFNQPQHF.

This rearrangement joins TRBV27 to TRBJ2-5; TRBD2 is a possible D gene (6 bases). The CDR3 has 13 residues. V shed 6 bases and J shed 2 bases, with 10 bases lying between them. Germline lookup yields CDR1 MNHEY and CDR2 SMNVEV (reference sequence). CDR3 in DNA: TGTGCCAGCAGGAAACGGGAGCAAGAGACCCAGTACTTC. Its translation is CASRKREQETQYF.

This chain links TRBV4-1 with TRBJ2-7; 8 positions agree with TRBD2. The trim removed 3 bases at V and 4 bases at J, leaving 14 bases unmatched. The CDR3 loop spans 17 amino acids. Germline values: CDR1 MGHRA, CDR2 YSYEKL. The CDR3 loop reads CASSHGARAGVGYEQYF. The CDR3 bases are TGCGCCAGCAGCCATGGGGCCCGAGCGGGAGTAGGGTACGAGCAGTACTTC.

The gene calls are TRBV15 and TRBJ1-1; D is perhaps TRBD1 (5 bases). Deletions cut 5 bases from V and 1 base from J, with 20 bases between. The CDR3 totals 17 residues. Germline CDR1 LNHNV, CDR2 YYDKDF (reference sequence). The CDR3 nucleotides read TGTGCCACCAGCGAAAGGCCACCGTGGGGGGAGAACACTGAAGCTTTCTTT. Its protein is CATSERPPWGENTEAFF.

About this clone: This same CDR3 is encoded by further DNA sequences in the sample. The J gene is TRBJ2-1, the V gene TRBV7-8, with 8 nucleotides matching TRBD2. This CDR3 is 14 amino acids long. With 5 bases clipped from V and 0 bases from J, the junction kept 0 bases outside the gene matches. Per the germline V gene, CDR1 is SGHVS and CDR2 is FQNEAQ. The DNA for the CDR3 is TGTGCCAGCAGCAGCGGGAGCTCCTACAATGAGCAGTTCTTC. Its protein product is CASSSGSSYNEQFF.

CDR3 nucleotide sequence: TGTGCCAGCAGTTACTCCTGGTACCGGGAGACCCAGTACTTC. As protein: CASSYSWYRETQYF. V is TRBV6-5 and J is TRBJ2-5; D is uncertain. The CDR3 sequence is 14 residues long. V lost 0 bases and J 5 bases, leaving 10 bases between the germline ends. Germline V CDR1 and CDR2: MNHEY, SVGAGI.

The chain joins TRBV7-9 to TRBJ1-2; 10 bases agree with TRBD1. The CDR3 covers 16 residues. Germline V gene sequence: CDR1 SEHNR, CDR2 FQNEAQ (reference sequence). The trim removed 5 bases at V and 4 bases at J, leaving 10 bases unmatched. This CDR3 reads CASSPRQGAVGYGYTF. In DNA, the CDR3 is TGTGCCAGCAGCCCAAGACAGGGGGCGGTTGGCTATGGCTACACCTTC.

The chain uses TRBV14 and TRBJ2-3, with TRBD2 identical over 9 bases. V shed 4 bases and J 4 bases; nucleotides not matched to a gene: 9. There are 16 residues in the CDR3. The germline V gene encodes CDR1 SGHDN and CDR2 FVKESK. CDR3 coding DNA: TGTGCCAGCAGCCCCCTAGCGGGAAAGGCCCCAGATACGCAGTATTTT. Its protein is CASSPLAGKAPDTQYF.

This chain links TRBV2 with TRBJ2-5; 9 bases are a match to TRBD1. V was pared by 9 bases and J by 3 bases, with 2 bases of the junction left unmatched. Germline values: CDR1 SNHLY, CDR2 FYNNEI. The CDR3 contains 12 residues. The CDR3 protein is CARGDREETQYF. Here the CDR3 DNA reads TGTGCCAGGGGGGACAGGGAAGAGACCCAGTACTTC.

This rearrangement joins TRBV6-5 to TRBJ1-1, with a weak D call TRBD1 (5 bases). Germline CDR1 and CDR2: MNHEY and SVGAGI. The length of the CDR3 is 12 residues. Trimming left V 6 bases short and J 5 bases short, with 10 bases between. CDR3 DNA sequence: TGTGCCAGCAGAGGGACTCAGACTGAAGCTTTCTTT. Protein sequence: CASRGTQTEAFF.

This chain uses TRBV6-4 with TRBJ2-3, with TRBD2 matching over 11 bases. Germline V gene lookup returns CDR1 MRHNA and CDR2 SNTAGT. The V segment lost 6 bases and the J segment 3 bases; nucleotides outside the gene matches: 5. The CDR3 covers 15 residues. The CDR3 here is CASSPVAGGTDTQYF. For the CDR3, the DNA is TGTGCCAGCAGCCCCGTAGCGGGGGGGACAGATACGCAGTATTTT.

The V gene is TRBV11-2, the J gene TRBJ2-1; tentative D call: TRBD2 (6 bases). The CDR3 has 16 residues. Germline V gives CDR1 SGHAT, CDR2 FQNNGV. V shed 8 bases and J shed 0 bases, with 17 bases lying between them. CDR3: CASLGTFSSSYNEQFF. The CDR3, as DNA: TGTGCCAGCTTGGGGACTTTTTCGAGCTCCTACAATGAGCAGTTCTTC. Variable domain in full (rest from reference TRBV11-2 and TRBJ2-1): EAGVAQSPRYKIIEKRQSVAFWCNPISGHATLYWYQQILGQGPKLLIQFQNNGVVDDSQLPKDRFSAERLKGVDSTLKIQPAKLEDSAVYLCASLGTFSSSYNEQFFGPGTRLTVL.

The V call is TRBV11-2, the J call TRBJ2-3, with TRBD2 identical over 12 bases. Trimming at V came to 6 bases and at J to 4 bases, leaving 14 bases not matched to a gene. Germline assignment: CDR1 SGHAT and CDR2 FQNNGV. The CDR3 has 18 residues. Here the CDR3 reads CASSLNGPGLAGSDTQYF. DNA of the CDR3: TGTGCCAGCAGTTTAAATGGACCGGGACTAGCGGGTTCAGATACGCAGTATTTT.

This sequence joins TRBV19 and TRBJ2-4; TRBD1 matches at 8 bases. From germline, CDR1 is LNHDA and CDR2 SQIVND (reference sequence). This CDR3 has 18 amino acids. V shed 0 bases and J 2 bases; nucleotides not matched to a gene: 9. The CDR3 loop reads CASSIDRAGGISKNIQYF. As DNA, the CDR3 is TGTGCCAGTAGTATAGATCGGGCAGGGGGCATATCCAAAAACATTCAGTACTTC.

The V gene is TRBV2, the J gene TRBJ2-7; no clear D gene. The germline V gene encodes CDR1 SNHLY and CDR2 FYNNEI. The CDR3 has 12 residues. Trimming cost V 6 bases and J 7 bases, with 13 bases left between them. The CDR3 sequence: CASRPRHTEQYF. The DNA for the CDR3 is TGTGCCAGCAGGCCCCGGCATACTGAGCAGTACTTC. Full variable domain (rest looked up from reference TRBV2 and TRBJ2-7): EPEVTQTPSHQVTQMGQEVILRCVPISNHLYFYWYRQILGQKVEFLVSFYNNEISEKSEIFDDQFSVERPDGSNFTLKIRSTKLEDSAMYFCASRPRHTEQYFGPGTRLTVT.

V usage is TRBV11-2 and J usage is TRBJ2-3; 10 bases agree with TRBD2. Germline V gene sequence: CDR1 SGHAT, CDR2 FQNNGV. The V and J ends lost 0 bases and 5 bases, in that order; junction bases with no gene match: 2. This CDR3 region has 15 residues. CDR3 residues: CASSLESGRVDTQYF. The DNA for the CDR3 is TGTGCCAGCAGCTTAGAGAGCGGGAGGGTAGATACGCAGTATTTT.

Regarding this clone: This sample includes further DNA sequences coding for the same CDR3. The chain is built from TRBV6-5 and TRBJ2-1; TRBD2 aligns across 8 bases. Per germline, CDR1 MNHEY and CDR2 SVGAGI. The ends lost 9 bases at V and 4 bases at J; junction bases unmatched: 5. CDR3 length: 13 amino acids. CDR3 sequence reads: CASGTRRYNEQFF. DNA of the CDR3: TGTGCCAGTGGGACTAGGCGTTACAATGAGCAGTTCTTC.

J is TRBJ1-1 and V is TRBV5-4, with D perhaps matching TRBD1 (6 bases). Germline V gene data show CDR1 as SGHNT and CDR2 as YYREEE (reference sequence). The CDR3 covers 13 residues. The V end was cut by 4 bases, the J end by 1 base, with 8 bases between. This CDR3 is CASSVTGNTEAFF. DNA for the CDR3: TGTGCCAGCAGCGTGACAGGGAACACTGAAGCTTTCTTT.

The rearrangement links TRBV7-9 to TRBJ2-7; 10 nucleotides align to TRBD2. Trimming took 5 bases from V and 2 from J; bases not matched to a gene: 18. The CDR3 is 19 residues long. The germline V gene has CDR1 SEHNR and CDR2 FQNEAQ (reference sequence). CDR3 region: CASSAIAGGPLPKTYEQYF. The CDR3 DNA reads TGTGCCAGCAGCGCGATAGCGGGAGGCCCTTTGCCTAAAACCTACGAGCAGTACTTC.